This TCR beta chain was captured by sequencing in a study of identifying expanded T cells in peripheral blood. Remarks on this clone: The target antigen is unknown.

The CDR3 consists of 19 residues. Germline V CDR1 and CDR2: MRHNA, SNTAGT. V dropped 0 bases and J dropped 5 bases, with 25 bases sitting between them. Notes on the study in general: Variance in clone template counts between roughly two-week samples significantly increased with total template count across all healthy donors. Around 1.2 clones differed between technical replicates, versus approximately 17 and 20 over time.

Healthy donors had no documented immune events, such as infections, while sampled. Sequencing used immunoSEQ multiplex PCR; TCRdb keeps in-frame clones, though not all of them. The sample lists around 100,000 clones; around 89% were seen once. This TCR derives from a person aged 18 to 70 in good health. This chain connects TRBV6-4 to TRBJ1-2; D is ambiguous. What was sequenced was blood. CDR3 nucleotides: TGTGCCAGCAGTGACTCGAAGATCCTCAACACGTTTGGGAATTATGGCTACACCTTC. It codes for CASSDSKILNTFGNYGYTF.